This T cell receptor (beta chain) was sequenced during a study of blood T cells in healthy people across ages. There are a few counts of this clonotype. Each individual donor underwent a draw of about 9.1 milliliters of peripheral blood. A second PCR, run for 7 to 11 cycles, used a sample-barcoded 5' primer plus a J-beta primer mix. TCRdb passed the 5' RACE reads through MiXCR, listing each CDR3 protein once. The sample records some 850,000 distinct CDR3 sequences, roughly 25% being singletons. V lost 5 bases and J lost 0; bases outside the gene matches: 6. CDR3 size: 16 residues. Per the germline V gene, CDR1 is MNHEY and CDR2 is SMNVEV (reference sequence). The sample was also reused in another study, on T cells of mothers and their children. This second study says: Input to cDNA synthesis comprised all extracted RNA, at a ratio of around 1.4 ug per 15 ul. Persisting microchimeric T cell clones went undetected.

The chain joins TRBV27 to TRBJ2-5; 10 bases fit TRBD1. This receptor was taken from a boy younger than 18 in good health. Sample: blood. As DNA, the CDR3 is TGTGCCAGCAGTACGCTGGGACAGGGGAACCAAGAGACCCAGTACTTC. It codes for CASSTLGQGNQETQYF.